This T cell receptor (beta chain) was identified during a study of glioma-infiltrating T cells after dendritic cell vaccination. Time point: after dendritic cell vaccination, including at tumor progression/relapse. The primer mix had 60 V beta and 13 J beta primers. Generated by immunoSEQ multiplex PCR, the TCRdb table keeps only in-frame clones and is missing some. The sample has approximately 110,000 clones; around 90% are singletons. The V end lost 1 base, the J end lost 4 bases, and 10 bases lay between the germline ends. This CDR3 comprises 14 residues. The germline V gene encodes CDR1 GTSNPN and CDR2 SVGIG (reference sequence).

The sample consisted of blood, taken after dendritic cell vaccination. This chain joins TRBV30 and TRBJ2-2; D is ambiguous. The sequence came from a human donor with glioblastoma. CDR3 in DNA: TGTGCCTGGAGTGCTGAGCTATCCACCGGGGAGCTGTTTTTT. It codes for CAWSAELSTGELFF. The whole variable domain, remainder taken from reference TRBV30 and TRBJ2-2, is SQTIHQWPATLVQPVGSPLSLECTVEGTSNPNLYWYRQAAGRGLQLLFYSVGIGQISSEVPQNLSASRPQDRQFILSSKKLLLSDSGFYLCAWSAELSTGELFFGEGSRLTVL.